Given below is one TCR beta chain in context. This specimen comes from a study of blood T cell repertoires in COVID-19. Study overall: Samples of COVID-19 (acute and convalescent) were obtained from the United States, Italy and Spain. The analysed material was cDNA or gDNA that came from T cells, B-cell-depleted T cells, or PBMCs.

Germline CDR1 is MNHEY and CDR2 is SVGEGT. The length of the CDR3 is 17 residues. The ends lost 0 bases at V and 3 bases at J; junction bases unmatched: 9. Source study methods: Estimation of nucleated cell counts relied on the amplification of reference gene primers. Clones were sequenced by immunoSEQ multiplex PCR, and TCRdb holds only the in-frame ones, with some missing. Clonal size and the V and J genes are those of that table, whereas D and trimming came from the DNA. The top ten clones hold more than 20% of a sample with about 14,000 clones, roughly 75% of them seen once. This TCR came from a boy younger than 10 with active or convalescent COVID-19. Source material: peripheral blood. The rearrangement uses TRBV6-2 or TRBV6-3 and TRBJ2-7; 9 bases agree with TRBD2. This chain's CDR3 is CASSYSVERGDLYEQYV. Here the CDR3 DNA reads TGTGCCAGCAGTTACTCGGTGGAGCGGGGGGACCTCTACGAGCAGTACGTC.